The rows below give T cell receptor beta chains drawn from one sample of a study of blood T cell repertoires in COVID-19. Assay used: immunoSEQ multiplex PCR; TCRdb lists only in-frame clones, some missing. The table has roughly 28,000 clones, roughly 85% seen once. The sequenced material came from peripheral blood. These receptors were obtained from a woman between 50 and 59 years old with active COVID-19. Each CDR3 is given with its conserved first and last residue. The D gene is left open where the match is weak. Rows give clone size only sometimes, using once, few, many, or a class for an expanded clone.

V,D,size,J,CDR3,DNA
TRBV7-9,TRBD1,once,TRBJ1-1,CASSLGQGAFF,TGTGCCAGCAGCTTAGGACAGGGGGCTTTCTTT
TRBV19,NA,NA,TRBJ1-5,CASSTIGGRQPQHF,TGTGCCAGTAGTACGATAGGAGGGAGGCAGCCCCAGCATTTT
TRBV2,TRBD1,NA,TRBJ1-6,CASSESPGGSYNSPLHF,TGTGCCAGCAGTGAATCACCAGGGGGCTCCTATAATTCACCCCTCCACTTT
TRBV2,NA,NA,TRBJ1-6,CASTETKGVNSPLHF,TGTGCCAGCACTGAAACGAAGGGGGTTAATTCACCCCTCCACTTT
TRBV28,TRBD1,NA,TRBJ1-6,CASSLGQGNSPLHF,TGTGCCAGCAGCCTGGGACAGGGGAATTCACCCCTCCACTTT
TRBV7-9,NA,NA,TRBJ2-7,CASSPSTGGFASSYEQYF,TGTGCCAGCAGCCCAAGTACAGGAGGGTTCGCTAGCTCCTACGAGCAGTACTTC
TRBV14,NA,NA,TRBJ1-2,CASSQDNAGVRGYTF,TGTGCCAGCAGCCAAGATAACGCAGGGGTGAGGGGCTACACCTTC
TRBV15,TRBD1,NA,TRBJ1-5,CATSLDRGPQPQHF,TGTGCCACCAGCTTGGACAGGGGGCCTCAGCCCCAGCATTTT
TRBV7-9,TRBD1,NA,TRBJ1-2,CASSADRGQIYGYTF,TGTGCCAGCAGCGCAGACAGGGGGCAGATCTATGGCTACACCTTC
TRBV19,NA,NA,TRBJ1-5,CASSIDTRGMLQHF,TGTGCCAGTAGTATAGATACCAGGGGTATGCTCCAGCATTTT
TRBV2,TRBD2,NA,TRBJ2-7,CASSESGGGITYEQYF,TGTGCCAGCAGTGAATCGGGGGGAGGGATTACCTACGAGCAGTACTTC
TRBV5-1,NA,NA,TRBJ1-2,CASSLSRGSGLGGHTF,TGCGCCAGCAGCTTGAGCAGGGGATCCGGTTTGGGTGGCCACACCTTC
TRBV10-3,NA,NA,TRBJ1-3,CAIVAPAGNTIYF,TGTGCCATCGTAGCCCCAGCTGGAAACACCATATATTTT
TRBV12-3/TRBV12-4,NA,NA,TRBJ1-1,CASSLQVRTEAFF,TGTGCCAGCAGTTTACAAGTTCGGACTGAAGCTTTCTTT
TRBV28,TRBD1,NA,TRBJ2-7,CASSPTGGTSYEQYF,TGTGCCAGCAGTCCCACAGGGGGAACTTCCTACGAGCAGTACTTC
TRBV28,NA,once,TRBJ2-1,CASSLGHSYNEQFF,TGTGCCAGCAGTTTGGGTCACAGTTACAATGAGCAGTTCTTC
TRBV7-8,TRBD1,NA,TRBJ2-5,CASSSPGQMETQYF,TGTGCCAGCAGCTCGCCGGGACAGATGGAGACCCAGTACTTC
TRBV6-1,NA,NA,TRBJ2-7,CASSEVRTESYEQYF,TGTGCCAGCAGTGAAGTTAGGACAGAATCCTACGAGCAGTACTTC
TRBV5-4,TRBD2,NA,TRBJ2-1,CASRAGGAYNEQFF,TGTGCCAGCAGGGCGGGAGGGGCCTACAATGAGCAGTTCTTC
TRBV12-5,NA,NA,TRBJ2-1,CASGLVQAAWNEQFF,TGTGCTAGTGGTTTGGTACAGGCGGCCTGGAATGAGCAGTTCTTC
TRBV7-2,NA,NA,TRBJ2-1,CASSFDDFSYNEQFF,TGTGCCAGCAGTTTCGACGACTTTTCCTACAATGAGCAGTTCTTC
TRBV3-1/TRBV3-2,NA,few,TRBJ1-2,CASSARDTLGGYTF,TGTGCCAGCAGCGCGAGGGACACTCTGGGCGGCTACACCTTC
TRBV2,NA,NA,TRBJ1-1,CASSWKQGRNTEAFF,TGTGCCAGCAGTTGGAAACAGGGAAGGAACACTGAAGCTTTCTTT
TRBV28,TRBD1,NA,TRBJ2-7,CASSKTTGFYEQYF,TGTGCCAGCAGTAAAACGACAGGGTTCTACGAGCAGTACTTC
TRBV27,TRBD2,NA,TRBJ2-1,CASSSISGGVSGSYNEQFF,TGTGCCAGCAGTTCAATTTCGGGGGGGGTGAGCGGGAGCTACAATGAGCAGTTCTTC
TRBV19,NA,NA,TRBJ2-1,CASSMGHSQSSYNEQFF,TGTGCCAGTAGTATGGGACATTCCCAAAGCTCCTACAATGAGCAGTTCTTC
TRBV28,NA,NA,TRBJ2-7,CASTRDSTYEQYF,TGTGCCAGCACCCGGGACTCAACCTACGAGCAGTACTTC
TRBV18,TRBD1,few,TRBJ2-7,CASSPGGQGYEQYF,TGTGCCAGCTCACCGGGAGGACAGGGTTACGAGCAGTACTTC
TRBV19,TRBD2,NA,TRBJ2-2,CATRTSGSAGELFF,TGTGCCACCCGGACTAGCGGGAGCGCCGGGGAGCTGTTTTTT
TRBV6-5,NA,NA,TRBJ1-1,CASSYSNAGLTEAFF,TGTGCCAGCAGTTACTCGAATGCAGGGCTCACTGAAGCTTTCTTT
TRBV7-9,TRBD2,NA,TRBJ2-1,CASRQGLAGGGTYNEQFF,TGTGCCAGCAGACAGGGACTAGCGGGAGGAGGGACCTACAATGAGCAGTTCTTC
TRBV15,NA,NA,TRBJ1-4,CATSRVGHGPSEKLFF,TGTGCCACCAGCAGAGTGGGGCACGGGCCCAGCGAAAAACTGTTTTTT
TRBV7-9,TRBD1,NA,TRBJ1-2,CASSWVPGQGTYGYTF,TGTGCCAGCAGCTGGGTCCCGGGACAGGGGACCTATGGCTACACCTTC
TRBV5-6,NA,NA,TRBJ2-5,CASSLWARFQETQYF,TGTGCCAGCAGCTTGTGGGCTCGATTCCAAGAGACCCAGTACTTC
TRBV28,NA,NA,TRBJ1-4,CASLTTGSNEKLFF,TGTGCCAGCCTCACAACAGGGTCTAATGAAAAACTGTTTTTT
TRBV9,NA,NA,TRBJ2-1,CASSVAPSSYNEQFF,TGTGCCAGCAGCGTAGCCCCTAGCAGCTACAATGAGCAGTTCTTC
TRBV14,NA,once,TRBJ1-1,CASRVNSPRMNTEAFF,TGTGCCAGCAGGGTTAACAGTCCCCGCATGAACACTGAAGCTTTCTTT
TRBV28,TRBD1,NA,TRBJ1-2,CASSLRRTGTNYGYTF,TGTGCCAGCAGTTTAAGGAGGACAGGGACTAACTATGGCTACACCTTC
TRBV5-4,TRBD1,NA,TRBJ1-6,CASSWGQGTDSPLHF,TGTGCCAGCAGCTGGGGACAGGGCACGGATTCACCCCTCCACTTT
TRBV29-1,TRBD1,once,TRBJ1-1,CSVGSGQGFTEAFF,TGCAGCGTTGGCTCGGGACAGGGGTTCACTGAAGCTTTCTTT
TRBV5-6,NA,NA,TRBJ2-3,CASRAGTDTQYF,TGTGCCAGCAGAGCGGGCACAGATACGCAGTATTTT
TRBV5-4,NA,NA,TRBJ2-2,CASSRGRGGTNTNTGELFF,TGTGCCAGCAGCCGCGGGCGCGGTGGTACAAACACGAACACCGGGGAGCTGTTTTTT
TRBV6-1,TRBD2,NA,TRBJ2-1,CASSAARDYIYNEQFF,TGTGCCAGCAGTGCGGCCCGGGACTACATCTACAATGAGCAGTTCTTC
TRBV14,TRBD2,NA,TRBJ2-3,CASSLGLAGDTQYF,TGTGCCAGCAGCCTGGGACTAGCAGGAGATACGCAGTATTTT
TRBV5-1,TRBD1,NA,TRBJ1-2,CASSLQPQGDDGYTF,TGCGCCAGCAGCTTGCAACCCCAGGGGGACGATGGCTACACCTTC
TRBV24-1,NA,NA,TRBJ2-5,CATSGEGVGFQETQYF,TGTGCCACCAGTGGCGAGGGTGTTGGTTTCCAAGAGACCCAGTACTTC
TRBV5-1,TRBD2,NA,TRBJ2-2,CASSLGTSDTGELFF,TGCGCCAGCAGCCTCGGGACTAGCGACACCGGGGAGCTGTTTTTT
TRBV19,TRBD1,NA,TRBJ2-3,CASSMGTGGTDTQYF,TGTGCCAGTAGTATGGGCACAGGGGGCACAGATACGCAGTATTTT
TRBV6-4,TRBD2,few,TRBJ2-1,CASSDEAGDYNEQFF,TGTGCCAGCAGTGACGAAGCGGGAGACTACAATGAGCAGTTCTTC
TRBV27,NA,NA,TRBJ2-1,CASSTTGNEQFF,TGTGCCAGCTCTACGACAGGCAATGAGCAGTTCTTC
TRBV5-1,NA,NA,TRBJ2-2,CASSLPTGPTGELFF,TGCGCCAGCAGCTTGCCAACAGGCCCTACCGGGGAGCTGTTTTTT
TRBV28,TRBD1,once,TRBJ1-5,CASSPRDSYQPQHF,TGTGCCAGCAGTCCTCGGGACAGTTATCAGCCCCAGCATTTT
TRBV5-1,TRBD1,NA,TRBJ2-6,CASSRGQSANVLTF,TGCGCCAGCAGCCGGGGACAGTCGGCCAACGTCCTGACTTTC
TRBV28,NA,NA,TRBJ1-2,CASSLSGSRGYTF,TGTGCCAGCAGTTTATCAGGTTCGCGTGGCTACACCTTC
TRBV24-1,NA,NA,TRBJ2-2,CATAGDPNTGELFF,TGTGCCACCGCAGGGGATCCGAACACCGGGGAGCTGTTTTTT